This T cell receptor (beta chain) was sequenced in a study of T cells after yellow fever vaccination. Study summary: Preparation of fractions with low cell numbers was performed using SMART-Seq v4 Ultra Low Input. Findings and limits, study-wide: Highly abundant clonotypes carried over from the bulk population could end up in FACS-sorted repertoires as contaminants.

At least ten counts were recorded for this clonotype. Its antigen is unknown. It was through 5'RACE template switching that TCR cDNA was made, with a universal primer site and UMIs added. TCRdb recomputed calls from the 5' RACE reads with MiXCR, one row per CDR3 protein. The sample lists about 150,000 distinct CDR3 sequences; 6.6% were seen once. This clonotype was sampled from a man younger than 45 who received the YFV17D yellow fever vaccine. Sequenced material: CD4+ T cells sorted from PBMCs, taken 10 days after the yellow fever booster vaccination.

The CDR3 region has the DNA TGTGCCAGCAGTCAGGGACAGGGGGCTTACTTTGGCTACACCTTC. Translated, it gives CASSQGQGAYFGYTF. The chain has TRBV28 and TRBJ1-2; 12 bases are a match to TRBD1. CDR1 and CDR2 from the germline V gene are MDHEN and SYDVKM. The CDR3 consists of 15 residues. V dropped 5 bases and J dropped 7; count of bases not matched to a gene: 8.